These T cell receptor beta chains were read from a single sample in a study of cytomegalovirus exposure and HLA in healthy donors. Assay used: immunoSEQ multiplex PCR; TCRdb lists only in-frame clones, some missing. The data contain 89,000 or so clones, just under 85% of them singletons. Source material: PBMCs. The origin of the receptors is a woman younger than 35 in good health and CMV-seropositive. The CDR3 runs from the conserved cysteine through the conserved F or W. The order of the fields is J gene, D gene, CDR3 length, V gene, clone size, CDR3 DNA, CDR3 protein. A D gene is named only where the DNA matches it firmly. Not all rows give a size; the values are once, few, many and, for expanded clones, a class.

TRBJ2-5,TRBD1,17,TRBV5-4,.,TGTGCCAGCAGCTCTCCCGGGACAGGGGAGGCTCAAGAGACCCAGTACTTC,CASSSPGTGEAQETQYF
TRBJ2-7,TRBD1,14,TRBV6-5,.,TGTGCCAGCAGTCAAGGGACAGGGACCTACGAGCAGTACTTC,CASSQGTGTYEQYF
TRBJ2-5,TRBD2,15,TRBV6-5,.,TGTGCCAGCAGTTCTAGCGGGGGAACCCAAGAGACCCAGTACTTC,CASSSSGGTQETQYF
TRBJ1-2,.,13,TRBV9,.,TGTGCCAGCAGCGTAGGTGGAGCCTATGGCTACACCTTC,CASSVGGAYGYTF
TRBJ1-2,.,15,TRBV12-5,.,TGTGCTAGTGGTTTGGCTCAGGGCCTTGGCTATGGCTACACCTTC,CASGLAQGLGYGYTF
TRBJ2-3,TRBD2,19,TRBV28,.,TGTGCCAGCAGTTCCCCCGGACTAGCGGGAGGGAGGCCCACAGATACGCAGTATTTT,CASSSPGLAGGRPTDTQYF
TRBJ2-7,.,15,TRBV23-1,.,TGCGCCAGCAGTCAATCGGTCCTAGGACACTACGAGCAGTACTTC,CASSQSVLGHYEQYF
TRBJ2-7,.,13,TRBV5-1,few,TGCGCCAGCAGCTTGGGTAGCGGATACGAGCAGTACTTC,CASSLGSGYEQYF
TRBJ2-1,TRBD1,18,TRBV5-1,.,TGCGCCAGCAGCCCTAACTTCTGGACAGGGAGTATCCCCAATGAGCAGTTCTTC,CASSPNFWTGSIPNEQFF
TRBJ1-1,.,14,TRBV27,.,TGTGCCAGCAGTTTACTGTCGGGGGGAACTGAAGCTTTCTTT,CASSLLSGGTEAFF
TRBJ2-7,.,16,TRBV5-4,.,TGTGCCAGCAGCTCACTAGGGGGAACTAACTCCTACGAGCAGTACTTC,CASSSLGGTNSYEQYF
TRBJ2-2,TRBD2,16,TRBV7-6,.,TGTGCCAGCAGCTTAGGGCTAGCGGAGAACACCGGGGAGCTGTTTTTT,CASSLGLAENTGELFF
TRBJ2-3,.,14,TRBV4-2,.,TGTGCCAGCAGCCAAGGTGCAGCGGCAGATACGCAGTATTTT,CASSQGAAADTQYF
TRBJ2-7,TRBD2,14,TRBV7-6,.,TGTGCCAGCAGCTTCTCGCGGGAGTCCTACGAGCAGTACTTC,CASSFSRESYEQYF
TRBJ2-3,TRBD2,16,TRBV5-1,.,TGCGCCAGCAGCTTTTTTGCGGGAGAGTCCTCAGATACGCAGTATTTT,CASSFFAGESSDTQYF
TRBJ1-2,.,11,TRBV30,.,TGTGCCTGGAGACAGGGTGATGGCTACACCTTC,CAWRQGDGYTF
TRBJ1-6,.,15,TRBV7-9,.,TGTGCCAGCAGCCCGGGGTTCCCCCACAATTCACCCCTCCACTTT,CASSPGFPHNSPLHF
TRBJ1-3,.,16,TRBV4-1,.,TGCGCCAGCAGCCGACCGACAGGTCCTTCTGGAAACACCATATATTTT,CASSRPTGPSGNTIYF
TRBJ1-1,.,16,TRBV6-6,.,TGTGCCAGCAGTCCTCTTAGACGGAGTTCTAACACTGAAGCTTTCTTT,CASSPLRRSSNTEAFF
TRBJ2-1,.,15,TRBV7-8,.,TGTGCCAGCAGCGTTCTACGACAGGTATCCAATGAGCAGTTCTTC,CASSVLRQVSNEQFF
TRBJ2-7,.,15,TRBV19,.,TGTGCCAGTAGCTTTGGGGGGACCGTTGCCTACGAGCAGTACTTC,CASSFGGTVAYEQYF
TRBJ1-2,TRBD1,14,TRBV2,.,TGTGCCAGCAGTGGGGGACAGGGTCACTATGGCTACACCTTC,CASSGGQGHYGYTF
TRBJ2-5,.,14,TRBV6-6,.,TGTGCCAGCAGTCTACAGGGTAGTAAAGAGACCCAGTACTTC,CASSLQGSKETQYF
TRBJ1-4,.,14,TRBV7-9,.,TGTGCCAGCAGCTTAGCTCCTAATAATGAAAAACTGTTTTTT,CASSLAPNNEKLFF
TRBJ1-2,.,13,TRBV11-2,.,TGTGCCAGCAGCTTAGGAGCAGGCTATGGCTACACCTTC,CASSLGAGYGYTF
TRBJ1-5,.,12,TRBV19,.,TGTGCCAGTAGTTACCTCAGACAGCCCCAGCATTTT,CASSYLRQPQHF
TRBJ1-2,.,13,TRBV5-6,once,TGTGCCAGCAGCTTGGGTTCAGGGTATGGCTACACCTTC,CASSLGSGYGYTF
TRBJ2-5,.,12,TRBV7-9,.,TGTGCCAGCAGTCAGGGGTGGGAGACCCAGTACTTC,CASSQGWETQYF
TRBJ2-3,.,15,TRBV7-9,.,TGTGCCAGCAGCTTAGCGGCAGGGGGCACAGATACGCAGTATTTT,CASSLAAGGTDTQYF
TRBJ2-7,TRBD2,18,TRBV5-1,.,TGCGCCAGCAGCATACAGCTAGCGGGAGTGTGGAGATCCTACGAGCAGTACTTC,CASSIQLAGVWRSYEQYF
TRBJ1-2,TRBD1,13,TRBV19,.,TGTGCCAGTAGGATACAGGGGGCTTACGGCTACACCTTC,CASRIQGAYGYTF
TRBJ2-5,TRBD2,15,TRBV5-4,once,TGTGCCAGCAGCTTGTGGCTAGCGGGGCGGGAGACCCAGTACTTC,CASSLWLAGRETQYF
TRBJ1-2,.,15,TRBV6-1,.,TGTGCCATACTGGCGGACTTAACATCTAACTATGGCTACACCTTC,CAILADLTSNYGYTF
TRBJ1-1,.,13,TRBV14,.,TGTGCCAGCAGCCAATTGGGCGGGACGGAAGCTTTCTTT,CASSQLGGTEAFF
TRBJ1-4,.,12,TRBV27,.,TGTGCCAGCAGTTTTCTTAATGAAAAACTGTTTTTT,CASSFLNEKLFF
TRBJ2-2,.,14,TRBV6-5,.,TGTGCCAGCAGTTACTCCGGGACAATCGCCTCGCTGTTTTTT,CASSYSGTIASLFF
TRBJ1-2,.,13,TRBV19,once,TGTGCCAGTAGAGGCAGGGTTGGCTATGGCTACACCTTC,CASRGRVGYGYTF
TRBJ1-3,.,15,TRBV28,.,TGTGCCAGCAGCGAGCTCGGAGTCTCTGGAAACACCATATATTTT,CASSELGVSGNTIYF
TRBJ1-2,.,15,TRBV4-2,.,TGTGCCAGCAGCCAAGACCTACAGGCTCGCTATGGCTACACCTTC,CASSQDLQARYGYTF
TRBJ2-7,TRBD1,14,TRBV5-1,.,TGCGCCAGCAGCTTGGGACAGGGTTCCTACGAGCAGTACTTC,CASSLGQGSYEQYF
TRBJ2-2,.,16,TRBV6-4,few,TGTGCCAGCAGTGACAAGGCGGGGTCGGGCACCGGGGAGCTGTTTTTT,CASSDKAGSGTGELFF
TRBJ2-5,.,12,TRBV18,.,TGTGCCAGCTCACCTTCGGGGGAGACCCAGTACTTC,CASSPSGETQYF
TRBJ1-6,.,12,TRBV27,.,TGTGCCAGCAGTTTGCCGGGTTCACCCCTCCACTTT,CASSLPGSPLHF
TRBJ2-7,.,13,TRBV10-2,.,TGCGCCAGCAGACTAGTAAGCTCCTACGAGCAGTACTTC,CASRLVSSYEQYF
TRBJ2-1,TRBD1,18,TRBV5-6,few,TGTGCCAGCAGCAGCCAAAACAATTACAGGGGATACTACAATGAGCAGTTCTTC,CASSSQNNYRGYYNEQFF
TRBJ1-5,.,11,TRBV9,.,TGTGCCAGCGGCGCTTCTCAGCCCCAGCATTTT,CASGASQPQHF
TRBJ2-7,.,13,TRBV30,.,TGTGCCTGGAGTGGAGGACAAGGCTACGAGCAGTACTTC,CAWSGGQGYEQYF
TRBJ2-5,TRBD2,15,TRBV6-6,.,TGTGCCAGCAGTCTTCTAGCGGGAGTTGGGGAGACCCAGTACTTC,CASSLLAGVGETQYF
TRBJ1-4,.,15,TRBV10-3,.,TGTGCCATCAGTGATCCAGGGCACACCCCGGGAAAACTGTTTTTT,CAISDPGHTPGKLFF
TRBJ2-5,TRBD2,16,TRBV19,.,TGTGCCAGTAGTTGGACTAGCGGGAGAAGGAAAGAGACCCAGTACTTC,CASSWTSGRRKETQYF
TRBJ2-2,.,14,TRBV2,few,TGTGCCAGCAGTGGACTAGTTAACACCGGGGAGCTGTTTTTT,CASSGLVNTGELFF